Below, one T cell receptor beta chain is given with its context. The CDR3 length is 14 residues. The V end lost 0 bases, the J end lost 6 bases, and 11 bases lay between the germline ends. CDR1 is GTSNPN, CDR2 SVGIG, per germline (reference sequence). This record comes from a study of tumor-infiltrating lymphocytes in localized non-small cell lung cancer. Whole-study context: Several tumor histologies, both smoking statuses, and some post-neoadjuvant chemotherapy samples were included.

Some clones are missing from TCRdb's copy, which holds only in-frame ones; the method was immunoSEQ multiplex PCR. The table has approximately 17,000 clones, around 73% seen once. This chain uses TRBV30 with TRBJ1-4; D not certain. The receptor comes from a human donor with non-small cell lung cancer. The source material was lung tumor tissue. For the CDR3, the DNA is TGTGCCTGGAGTGTAGGGAAGGTTTATGAAAAACTGTTTTTT. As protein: CAWSVGKVYEKLFF.